Sequencing of this T cell receptor (beta chain) was carried out in a study of CD8 T cells in Susac syndrome. TCR beta from blood CD8+ and CD4+ T cells was sequenced. The CD8+ and CD4+ T cells were negatively isolated, with the TEMRA cells enriched by FACS. An input of 0.5 to 1 ug of RNA was subjected to reverse transcription using random hexamers. TCRdb passed the immunoSEQ multiplex PCR reads through MiXCR, listing each CDR3 protein once. In the table there are around 150,000 distinct CDR3 sequences, approximately 95% of which are singletons. Per the germline V gene, CDR1 is DFQATT and CDR2 is SNEGSKA (reference sequence). V shed 1 base and J shed 3 bases, with 15 bases lying between them. The length of the CDR3 is 15 residues. Remarks on this clonotype: Its matching antigen is unknown.

Whole-study results and caveats: The Susac syndrome CD4+ T cell repertoires displayed no clonal expansion.

The receptor comes from a human donor with Susac syndrome. The chain is built from TRBV20-1 and TRBJ1-1, with D maybe TRBD1 (6 bases). Sequenced material: CD4+ T cells from PBMCs. CDR3 DNA: TGCAGTGCTAGAGGGGGGGGCGAAGGATACACTGAAGCTTTCTTT. Protein: CSARGGGEGYTEAFF.